This TCR beta chain originates from a study of CDR3 diversity in severe acne. The CDR3 consists of 14 residues. Germline lookup yields CDR1 SGHRS and CDR2 YFSETQ. This clonotype was detected only a few times. At one of its ends the junction is not consistent with the germline gene, which may arise from a read error. One entry per CDR3 protein, called by TCRdb with MiXCR from the PCR reads. The sample includes approximately 77,000 distinct CDR3 sequences, about half seen only once; the top ten take about 9.9%. The sample comprised blood. The receptor's source is a male donor with severe acne vulgaris. The J gene is TRBJ1-5, the V gene TRBV5-1; no definite D call. In DNA form, the CDR3 reads TGCGCCAGCAGCCTGGGTGGGAACCGTCAGCTCCAGCATTTT. Amino acid sequence: CASSLGGNRQLQHF.